Described below is a single TCR beta chain sequence and its context. The data are from a study of graft-versus-host responses after intestinal transplantation. Looking at the study overall: Every recipient underwent anti-thymocyte globulin induction, then tacrolimus and steroids for three to four years.

The repertoire was sequenced with immunoSEQ multiplex PCR; TCRdb's copy has only in-frame clones and lacks some. Seen here are about 15,000 clones, just under 75% observed once, and the top ten hold approximately 3.7%. CDR3 size: 13 residues. The ends were cut back, 2 bases at V and 3 bases at J, with 5 bases in the middle. Germline V lookup: CDR1 PRHDT, CDR2 FYEKMQ (reference sequence). The graft tissue was processed, and this released both intraepithelial and lamina propria lymphocytes. This clonotype originated in a human patient who received an intestinal transplant, so some T cells may come from the graft donor. The gene calls are TRBV13 and TRBJ2-1; D is ambiguous. The material was ileum tissue, obtained 14 days after transplant. CDR3 sequence: CASSLLVYNEQFF. The CDR3 DNA sequence: TGTGCCAGCAGCTTACTAGTCTACAATGAGCAGTTCTTC. Supplemented by reference TRBV13 and TRBJ2-1, the full variable domain reads AAGVIQSPRHLIKEKRETATLKCYPIPRHDTVYWYQQGPGQDPQFLISFYEKMQSDKGSIPDRFSAQQFSDYHSELNMSSLELGDSALYFCASSLLVYNEQFFGPGTRLTVL.